This TCR beta chain was recovered during a study of spatial heterogeneity in lung cancer. TCRdb analysed the 5' RACE reads with MiXCR anew, one entry per CDR3 protein. The profile shows 1,500 to 2,000 distinct CDR3 sequences, approximately 8.9% of them singletons. This clonotype is labeled as medium-sized. Its antigen is as yet unknown. Findings and caveats of the study: Mutation counts in tumors were tracked by counts of expanded intratumoral alpha and beta TCRs. The estimated TCR-seq coverage of tumor T cells amounted to approximately 7.3% when looking at alpha chains and 13% when looking at beta chains.

Regarding time point: sample taken at primary tumor resection. The sequenced material consisted of unsorted whole RNA from tumor, nontumor lung or frozen PBMC. V was pared by 5 bases and J by 1 base, with 12 bases between. The CDR3 covers 14 residues. Germline V gene sequence: CDR1 SGHVS, CDR2 FNYEAQ. The source was lung tumor tissue, collected at surgery. V gene TRBV7-6 combines with J gene TRBJ2-7; D not certain. The receptor was isolated from a male donor with early-stage non-small cell lung cancer. CDR3 DNA sequence: TGTGCCAGCAGCCCACACCCCTTTTCCTACGAGCAGTACTTC. Translation gives CASSPHPFSYEQYF.